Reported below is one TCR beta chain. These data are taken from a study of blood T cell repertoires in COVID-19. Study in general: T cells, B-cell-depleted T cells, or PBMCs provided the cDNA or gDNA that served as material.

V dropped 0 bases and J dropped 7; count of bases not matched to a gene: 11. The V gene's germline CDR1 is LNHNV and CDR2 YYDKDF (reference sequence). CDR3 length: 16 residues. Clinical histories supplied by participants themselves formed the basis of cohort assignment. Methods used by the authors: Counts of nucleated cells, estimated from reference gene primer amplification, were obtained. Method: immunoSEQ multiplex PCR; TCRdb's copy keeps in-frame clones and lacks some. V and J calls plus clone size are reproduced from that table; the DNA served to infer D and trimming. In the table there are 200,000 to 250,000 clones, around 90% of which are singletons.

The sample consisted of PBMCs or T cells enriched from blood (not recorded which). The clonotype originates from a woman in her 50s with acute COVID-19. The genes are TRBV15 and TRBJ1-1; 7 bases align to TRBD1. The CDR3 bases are TGTGCCACCAGCAGAGAACGGACAGGCCGAACAAGTGAAGCTTTCTTT. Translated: CATSRERTGRTSEAFF.